This T cell receptor beta chain comes out of a study of T cell changes during pregnancy in multiple sclerosis. On this clone: The junction differs from germline at one of its ends, possibly a read error.

Produced via immunoSEQ multiplex PCR; TCRdb's table is partial and in-frame only. The sample has around 69,000 clones, around 93% seen once. The source was peripheral blood, collected in the first trimester of pregnancy. The sequence derives from a female donor with multiple sclerosis, enrolled in a pregnancy study.

The CDR3 is CASSYSGEAFF. The CDR3, as DNA: TGTGCCAGTAGTTATTCGGGGGAAGCTTTTTTT. J is TRBJ1-1 and V is TRBV19; possible D gene TRBD1, 5 bases. CDR3 length: 11 residues. Germline CDR1 and CDR2: LNHDA and SQIVND (reference sequence).